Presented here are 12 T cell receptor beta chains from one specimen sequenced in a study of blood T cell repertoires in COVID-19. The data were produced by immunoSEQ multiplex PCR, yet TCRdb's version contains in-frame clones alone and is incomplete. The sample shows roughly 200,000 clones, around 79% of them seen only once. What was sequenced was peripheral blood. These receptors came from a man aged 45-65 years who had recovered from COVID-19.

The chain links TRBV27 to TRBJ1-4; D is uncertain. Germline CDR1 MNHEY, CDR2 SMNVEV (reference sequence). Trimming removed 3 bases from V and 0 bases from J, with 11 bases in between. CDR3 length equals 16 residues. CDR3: CASSFEQPATNEKLFF. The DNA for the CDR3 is TGTGCCAGCAGTTTCGAACAGCCGGCAACTAATGAAAAACTGTTTTTT.

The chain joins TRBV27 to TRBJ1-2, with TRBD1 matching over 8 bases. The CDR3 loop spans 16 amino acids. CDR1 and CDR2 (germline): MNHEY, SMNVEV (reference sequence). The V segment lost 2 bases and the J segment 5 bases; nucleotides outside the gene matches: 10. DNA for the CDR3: TGTGCCAGCAGTTTAAGCCTTAGGACAGGGCGTTATGGCTACACCTTC. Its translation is CASSLSLRTGRYGYTF.

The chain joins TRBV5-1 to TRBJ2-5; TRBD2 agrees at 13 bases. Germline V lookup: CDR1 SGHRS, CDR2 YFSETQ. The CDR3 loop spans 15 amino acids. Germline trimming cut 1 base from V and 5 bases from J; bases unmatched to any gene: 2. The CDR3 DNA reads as TGCGCCAGCAGCTTGCAGACTAGCGGGAGGGAGACCCAGTACTTC. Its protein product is CASSLQTSGRETQYF. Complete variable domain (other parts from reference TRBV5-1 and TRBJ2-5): KAGVTQTPRYLIKTRGQQVTLSCSPISGHRSVSWYQQTPGQGLQFLFEYFSETQRNKGNFPGRFSGRQFSNSRSEMNVSTLELGDSALYLCASSLQTSGRETQYFGPGTRLLVL.

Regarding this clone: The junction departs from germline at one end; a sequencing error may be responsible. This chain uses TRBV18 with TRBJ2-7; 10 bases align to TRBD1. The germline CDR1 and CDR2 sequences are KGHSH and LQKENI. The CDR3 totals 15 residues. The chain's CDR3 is CASSPRQGAGFEEYF. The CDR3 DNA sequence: TGTGCCAGCTCACCGAGACAGGGGGCGGGATTCGAGGAGTACTTC.

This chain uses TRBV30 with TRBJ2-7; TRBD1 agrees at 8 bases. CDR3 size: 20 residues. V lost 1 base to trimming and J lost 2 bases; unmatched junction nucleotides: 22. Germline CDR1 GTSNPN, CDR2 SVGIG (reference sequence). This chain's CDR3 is CAWSGRSRRQGTFRAYEQYF. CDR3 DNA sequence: TGTGCCTGGAGTGGTCGCTCCAGAAGACAGGGGACGTTTCGGGCCTACGAGCAGTACTTC.

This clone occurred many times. CDR3 nucleotides: TGTGCCACCAGCAGAGATTATCCACTAGCGGTGAACACCGGGGAGCTGTTTTTT. Protein sequence: CATSRDYPLAVNTGELFF. The V gene is TRBV15, the J gene TRBJ2-2; 8 nucleotides line up with TRBD2. The V gene's germline CDR1 is LNHNV and CDR2 YYDKDF (reference sequence). The CDR3 extends over 18 amino acids. Trimming at V came to 0 bases and at J to 1 base, leaving 7 bases not matched to a gene.

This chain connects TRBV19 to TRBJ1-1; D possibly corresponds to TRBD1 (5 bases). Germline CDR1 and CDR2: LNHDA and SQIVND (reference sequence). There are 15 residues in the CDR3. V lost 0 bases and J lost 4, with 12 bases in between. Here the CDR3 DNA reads TGTGCCAGTAGTATAGAGCCAGGGTTACGCACTGAAGCTTTCTTT. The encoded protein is CASSIEPGLRTEAFF.

The CDR3 loop reads CASSQGGVIYEQYF. CDR3 in DNA: TGTGCCAGCAGCCAAGGGGGGGTGATCTACGAGCAGTACTTC. The rearrangement links TRBV3-1 (or the pseudogene TRBV3-2) to TRBJ2-7; possible D gene TRBD2, 6 bases. Germline V gene data show CDR1 as LGHDT and CDR2 as YNNKEL (reference sequence). The CDR3 totals 14 residues. The V and J ends lost 1 base and 3 bases respectively, with 10 bases between them.

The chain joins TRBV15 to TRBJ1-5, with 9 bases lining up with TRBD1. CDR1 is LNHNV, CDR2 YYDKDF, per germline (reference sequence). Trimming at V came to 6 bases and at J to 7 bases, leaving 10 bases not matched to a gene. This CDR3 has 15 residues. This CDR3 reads CATRRTGDVVQPQHF. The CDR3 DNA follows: TGTGCCACCAGGAGGACAGGGGACGTGGTGCAGCCCCAGCATTTT.

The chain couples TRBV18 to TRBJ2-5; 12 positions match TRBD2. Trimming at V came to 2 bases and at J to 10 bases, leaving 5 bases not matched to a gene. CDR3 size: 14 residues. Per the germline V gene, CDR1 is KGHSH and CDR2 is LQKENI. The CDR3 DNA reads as TGTGCCAGCTCACCAGAGACTAGCGGGAGCAACCAGTACTTC. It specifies CASSPETSGSNQYF.

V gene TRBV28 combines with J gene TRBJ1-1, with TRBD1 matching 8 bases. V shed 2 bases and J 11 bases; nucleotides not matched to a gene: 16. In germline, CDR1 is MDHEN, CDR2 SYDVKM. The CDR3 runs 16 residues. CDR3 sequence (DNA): TGTGCCAGCAGTTTAGGGGACAGGCTGGGGATGGGGGAGGCTTTCTTT. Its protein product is CASSLGDRLGMGEAFF.

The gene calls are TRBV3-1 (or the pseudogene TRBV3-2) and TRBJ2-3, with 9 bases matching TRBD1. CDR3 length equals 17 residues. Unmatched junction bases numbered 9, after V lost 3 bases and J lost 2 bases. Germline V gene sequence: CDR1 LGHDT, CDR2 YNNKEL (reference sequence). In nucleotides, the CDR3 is TGTGCCAGCAGCCAGGCCCACAGGGGGCTATCCACAGATACGCAGTATTTT. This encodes CASSQAHRGLSTDTQYF.